Listed below are T cell receptor beta chains from one sample, sequenced in a study of cytomegalovirus exposure and HLA in healthy donors. Data came from immunoSEQ multiplex PCR; TCRdb stores just in-frame clones and leaves some out. This sample carries tens of thousands of clones, with approximately 3.8% going to the ten biggest clones. Material for sequencing was PBMCs. These receptors came from a female donor in good health and CMV-seropositive. The CDR3 runs from the conserved cysteine through the conserved F or W. The D gene is left open where the match is weak.

CDR3nt	CDR3aa	v_gene	j_gene	len	d_gene
TGTGCCAGCAGCTCTTCCTACACGGGCACTGAAGCTTTCTTT	CASSSSYTGTEAFF	TRBV11-1	TRBJ1-1	14	-
TGTGCCAGCAGTTTACTAGCGGGGGCGCTCACAGATACGCAGTATTTT	CASSLLAGALTDTQYF	TRBV6-5	TRBJ2-3	16	TRBD2
TGTGCCAGCAGAGCGACAGGGGTCGGGGCCAACGTCCTGACTTTC	CASRATGVGANVLTF	TRBV28	TRBJ2-6	15	TRBD1
TGTGCCAGCGGACAACAACCATTGAACTATGGCTACACCTTC	CASGQQPLNYGYTF	TRBV5-8	TRBJ1-2	14	-
TGTGCCAGCAGTTTCGGAGCGGGGCCCTCAGATACGCAGTATTTT	CASSFGAGPSDTQYF	TRBV27	TRBJ2-3	15	TRBD2
TGTGCCAGCTCACAGATGACGAGGACTAGCGGGGTCTACGAGCAGTACTTC	CASSQMTRTSGVYEQYF	TRBV18	TRBJ2-7	17	TRBD2
TGTGCCAGCGGCCAGGGGTACTTGGGTGAGCAGTTCTTC	CASGQGYLGEQFF	TRBV6-5	TRBJ2-1	13	-
TGTGCCAGCAGCGTAGATGTTGGCGGGGGAGAGACCCAGTACTTC	CASSVDVGGGETQYF	TRBV9	TRBJ2-5	15	TRBD2
TGTGCCAGCAGCTACATGACAGGGAACTATGGCTACACCTTC	CASSYMTGNYGYTF	TRBV7-9	TRBJ1-2	14	TRBD1
TGTGCCAGCAGCGCCGGGTCGCCCACCGGGGAGCTGTTTTTT	CASSAGSPTGELFF	TRBV5-5	TRBJ2-2	14	-
TGCGCCAGCAGCCAAGGGACAGGGAGGGGGGGGAACACTGAAGCTTTCTTT	CASSQGTGRGGNTEAFF	TRBV4-3	TRBJ1-1	17	TRBD1
TGCAGCACGGACAGGGGGCCTTTCCCCCGCACAGATACGCAGTATTTT	CSTDRGPFPRTDTQYF	TRBV29-1	TRBJ2-3	16	TRBD1
TGTGCCAGCAGCAGGAAAGAGGGACTAGCGGGAATTTACGAGCAGTACTTC	CASSRKEGLAGIYEQYF	TRBV27	TRBJ2-7	17	TRBD2
TGTGCTAGCAGCTTGGGGCGGGGCGAGACCCAGTACTTC	CASSLGRGETQYF	TRBV7-7	TRBJ2-5	13	-
TGCGCCAGCACCCGAGGGAAGAACACTGAAGCTTTCTTT	CASTRGKNTEAFF	TRBV10-1	TRBJ1-1	13	-
TGTGCCAGCAGCTTAGTTGGGACTAGCGGGAGTTACGAGCAGTACTTC	CASSLVGTSGSYEQYF	TRBV7-2	TRBJ2-7	16	TRBD2
TGCGCCAGCAGCCAAGATTGGGGCAGGGGGTCGTATCAGCCCCAGCATTTT	CASSQDWGRGSYQPQHF	TRBV4-1	TRBJ1-5	17	TRBD1
TGCGCCAGCAGCCAGAAGGTTGTCGGGGGGGGCCTATCAGATACGCAGTATTTT	CASSQKVVGGGLSDTQYF	TRBV4-1	TRBJ2-3	18	TRBD2
TGTGCCAGCAGTCGCGACAGGGGGTTGAGGGGGACTTCCTACGAGCAGTACTTC	CASSRDRGLRGTSYEQYF	TRBV28	TRBJ2-7	18	TRBD1
TGTGCCACCAGCAGAGATCCTGGGGCGTCCTACGAGCAGTACTTC	CATSRDPGASYEQYF	TRBV15	TRBJ2-7	15	-
TGTGCCAGCGGGACAACCGGGGAGCTGTTTTTT	CASGTTGELFF	TRBV28	TRBJ2-2	11	-
TGTGCCAGCAGCTTAGTGAGGAACTTAGGGCAGTTCTTC	CASSLVRNLGQFF	TRBV7-8	TRBJ2-1	13	-
TGTGCCAGCAGCTTACGGTTCTCCTACGAGCAGTACTTC	CASSLRFSYEQYF	TRBV11-2	TRBJ2-7	13	-
TGTGCCAGTAGTACCAAAGCCGGGACTAATTATGAGCAGTTCTTC	CASSTKAGTNYEQFF	TRBV19	TRBJ2-1	15	TRBD2
TGCGCCAGCAGCTTGGACGGGAGGGACCATCAGCCCCAGCATTTT	CASSLDGRDHQPQHF	TRBV5-1	TRBJ1-5	15	-
TGTGCCAGCTCCGTCACGACAGGGGCGCAAAACGAGCAGTACTTC	CASSVTTGAQNEQYF	TRBV18	TRBJ2-7	15	TRBD1
TGTGCCAGCAGAATGAGGACTAGCGGGGGGGCGAACACCGGGGAGCTGTTTTTT	CASRMRTSGGANTGELFF	TRBV7-9	TRBJ2-2	18	TRBD2
TGTGCCAGCAGCTTTTACGGGACAGGTCGACACTTT	CASSFYGTGRHF	TRBV11-2	TRBJ1-6	12	TRBD1
TGTGCCAGCAGCCCAAGGGACACCTCCTACGAGCAGTACTTC	CASSPRDTSYEQYF	TRBV7-2	TRBJ2-7	14	-
TGTGCCAGCTCACCCGGGACAGAGAACACTGAAGCTTTCTTT	CASSPGTENTEAFF	TRBV18	TRBJ1-1	14	TRBD1
TGTGCCAGCAGCGTGCAGGCCGGGAACACTGAAGCTTTCTTT	CASSVQAGNTEAFF	TRBV14	TRBJ1-1	14	-
TGTGCCAGCTCACCACGGGACAGGGCCGGCACCGGGGAGCTGTTTTTT	CASSPRDRAGTGELFF	TRBV18	TRBJ2-2	16	TRBD1
TGTGCCAGCAGCTCCCTCAGGGCTCGCGGCAATCAGCCCCAGCATTTT	CASSSLRARGNQPQHF	TRBV5-6	TRBJ1-5	16	-
TGTGCCAGTAGTATAGATGAAGGGGCTGGAAACACCATATATTTT	CASSIDEGAGNTIYF	TRBV19	TRBJ1-3	15	-
TGTGCCAGTAGAAATCCAATTTTCGGGGGGCCTGCCCGCTACGGCTACACCTTC	CASRNPIFGGPARYGYTF	TRBV19	TRBJ1-2	18	-